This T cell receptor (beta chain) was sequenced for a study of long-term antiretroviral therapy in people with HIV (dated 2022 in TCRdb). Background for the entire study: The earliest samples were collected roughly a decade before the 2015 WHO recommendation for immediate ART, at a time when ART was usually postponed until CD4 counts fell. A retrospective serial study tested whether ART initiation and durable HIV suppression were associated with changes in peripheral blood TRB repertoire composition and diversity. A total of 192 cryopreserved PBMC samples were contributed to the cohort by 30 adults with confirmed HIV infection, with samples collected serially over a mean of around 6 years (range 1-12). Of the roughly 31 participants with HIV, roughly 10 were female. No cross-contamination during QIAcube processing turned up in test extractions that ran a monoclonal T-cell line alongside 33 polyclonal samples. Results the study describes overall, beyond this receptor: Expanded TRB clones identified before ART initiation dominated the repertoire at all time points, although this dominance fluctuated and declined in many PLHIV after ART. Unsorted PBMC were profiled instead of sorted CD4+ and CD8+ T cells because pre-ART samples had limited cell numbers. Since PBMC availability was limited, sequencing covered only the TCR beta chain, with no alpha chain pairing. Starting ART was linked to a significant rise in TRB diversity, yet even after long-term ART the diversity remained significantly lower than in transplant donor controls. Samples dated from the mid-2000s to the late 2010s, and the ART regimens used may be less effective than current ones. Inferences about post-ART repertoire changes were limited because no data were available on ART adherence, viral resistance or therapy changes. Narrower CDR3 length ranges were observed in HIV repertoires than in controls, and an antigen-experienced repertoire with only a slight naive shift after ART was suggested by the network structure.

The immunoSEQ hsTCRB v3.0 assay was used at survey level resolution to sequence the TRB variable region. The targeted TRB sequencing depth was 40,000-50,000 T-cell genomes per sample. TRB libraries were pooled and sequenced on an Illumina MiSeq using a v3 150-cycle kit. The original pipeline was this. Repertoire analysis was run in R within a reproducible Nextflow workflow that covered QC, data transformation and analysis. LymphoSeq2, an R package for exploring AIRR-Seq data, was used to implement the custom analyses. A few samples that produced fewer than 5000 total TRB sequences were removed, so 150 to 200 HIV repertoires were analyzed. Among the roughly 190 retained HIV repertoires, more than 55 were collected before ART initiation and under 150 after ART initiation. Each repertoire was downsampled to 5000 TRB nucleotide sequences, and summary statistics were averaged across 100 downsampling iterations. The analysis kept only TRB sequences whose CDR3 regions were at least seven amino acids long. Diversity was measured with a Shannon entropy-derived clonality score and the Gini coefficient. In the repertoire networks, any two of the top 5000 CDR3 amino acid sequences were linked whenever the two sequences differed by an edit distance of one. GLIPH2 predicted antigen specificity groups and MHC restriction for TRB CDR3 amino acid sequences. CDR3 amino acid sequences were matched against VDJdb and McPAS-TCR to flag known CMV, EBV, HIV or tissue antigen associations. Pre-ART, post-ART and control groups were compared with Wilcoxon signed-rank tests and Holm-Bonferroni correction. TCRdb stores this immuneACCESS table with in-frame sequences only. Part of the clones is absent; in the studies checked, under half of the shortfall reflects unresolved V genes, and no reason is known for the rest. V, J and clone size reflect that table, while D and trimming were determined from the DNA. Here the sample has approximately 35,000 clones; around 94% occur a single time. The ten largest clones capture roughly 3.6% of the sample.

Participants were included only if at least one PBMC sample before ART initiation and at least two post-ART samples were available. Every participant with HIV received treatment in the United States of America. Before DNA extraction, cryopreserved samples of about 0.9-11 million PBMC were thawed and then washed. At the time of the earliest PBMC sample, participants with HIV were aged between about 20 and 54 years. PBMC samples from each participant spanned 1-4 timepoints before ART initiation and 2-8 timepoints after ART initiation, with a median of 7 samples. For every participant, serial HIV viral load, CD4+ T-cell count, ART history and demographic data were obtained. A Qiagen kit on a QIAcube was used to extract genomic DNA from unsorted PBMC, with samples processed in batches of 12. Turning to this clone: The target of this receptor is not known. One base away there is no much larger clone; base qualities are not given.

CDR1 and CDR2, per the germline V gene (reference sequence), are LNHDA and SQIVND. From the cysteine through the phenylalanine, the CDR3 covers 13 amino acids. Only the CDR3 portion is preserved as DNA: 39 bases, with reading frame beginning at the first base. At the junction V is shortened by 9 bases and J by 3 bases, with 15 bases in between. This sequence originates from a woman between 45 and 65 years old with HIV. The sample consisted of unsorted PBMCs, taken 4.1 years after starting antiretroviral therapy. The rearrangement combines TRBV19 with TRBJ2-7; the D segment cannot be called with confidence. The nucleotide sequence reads TGTGCCAGGACCTGTTGCGGCAGCTACGAGCAGTACTTC. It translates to CARTCCGSYEQYF.